The clone carrying this T cell receptor (beta chain) was seen at least ten times. This may come from a read error, since a much larger clone is one base off. A read error is likely, as this CDR3 ends without the conserved phenylalanine or tryptophan. TCRdb reassembled clones from the PCR reads with MiXCR. Of 25,000 to 30,000 clones listed, 20% to 25% are singletons. This CDR3 comprises 14 residues. Trimming cost V 4 bases and J 1 base, with 11 bases left between them. Germline V gives CDR1 SGHRS, CDR2 YFSETQ. The entry originates in a study of metastatic and nonmetastatic thyroid tumors. Patients were all untreated before their thyroid surgery.

Sample: blood. The V and J genes are TRBV5-1 and TRBJ1-1, with D perhaps TRBD1 (6 bases). This sequence was found in a male donor with papillary thyroid cancer or a benign thyroid nodule (not recorded which). Some clones in this sample may be carry-over from other donors' samples. The CDR3 nucleotides read TGCGCCAGCAGCCCAGGACAGACGAACACTGAAGCTTTCATT. Protein: CASSPGQTNTEAFI.